These 30 T cell receptor beta chains share one sample of origin, sequenced in a study of blood T cell repertoires in COVID-19. Sequenced by immunoSEQ multiplex PCR; TCRdb stores in-frame clones only, minus some. The sample holds 180,000 or so clones, about 89% seen once. The sequenced sample was PBMCs or T cells enriched from blood (not recorded which). The receptors originated from a woman between 18 and 29 years old who had recovered from COVID-19.

The chain carries TRBV4-1 and TRBJ1-3; the D is unclear. In germline, CDR1 is MGHRA, CDR2 YSYEKL. V was clipped by 1 base and J by 0 bases, with 16 bases between them. The CDR3 has 18 amino acids. As DNA, the CDR3 is TGCGCCAGCAGCCAAGCTCCGGGGAGGATTAGCTCTGGAAACACCATATATTTT. Translating gives CASSQAPGRISSGNTIYF.

The chain combines TRBV4-1 with TRBJ1-6, with D tentatively TRBD1 (5 bases). The CDR3 extends over 13 amino acids. V was cut by 1 base and J by 10 bases, with 8 bases left in between. Germline V CDR1 and CDR2: MGHRA, YSYEKL. CDR3: CASSQVGGSPLHF. For the CDR3, the DNA is TGCGCCAGCAGCCAAGTCGGGGGATCACCCCTCCACTTT.

This clone turned up a few times. V is TRBV18 and J is TRBJ1-5; 8 bases map to TRBD1. Per germline, CDR1 KGHSH and CDR2 LQKENI. V lost 4 bases and J lost 6; bases outside the gene matches: 11. The CDR3 runs 16 residues. This CDR3 reads CASSRLPGQVPQPQHF. The CDR3 DNA follows: TGTGCCAGCTCACGGCTCCCGGGACAGGTGCCTCAGCCCCAGCATTTT.

This rearrangement joins TRBV19 to TRBJ2-3; TRBD2 agrees at 8 bases. With V trimmed by 1 base and J by 0 bases, 6 bases remained unmatched. The CDR3 consists of 17 residues. Per the germline V gene, CDR1 is LNHDA and CDR2 is SQIVND (reference sequence). CDR3 sequence reads: CASSIVRASGSTDTQYF. The CDR3 region has the DNA TGTGCCAGTAGTATAGTGAGGGCTAGCGGGAGCACAGATACGCAGTATTTT.

A single count supports this clone. The chain uses TRBV5-4 and TRBJ2-1, with 9 bases matching TRBD1. The CDR3 length is 15 residues. Germline assignment: CDR1 SGHNT and CDR2 YYREEE (reference sequence). V lost 3 bases and J lost 8; bases outside the gene matches: 9. The chain's CDR3 is CASSSGTGIVDEQFF. CDR3 in DNA: TGTGCCAGCAGCTCAGGGACAGGGATTGTCGATGAGCAGTTCTTC. Supplemented by reference TRBV5-4 and TRBJ2-1, the full variable domain reads ETGVTQSPTHLIKTRGQQVTLRCSSQSGHNTVSWYQQALGQGPQFIFQYYREEENGRGNFPPRFSGLQFPNYSSELNVNALELDDSALYLCASSSGTGIVDEQFFGPGTRLTVL.

The J gene is TRBJ1-4, the V gene TRBV5-1; 7 bases map to TRBD1. With 4 bases clipped from V and 8 bases from J, the junction kept 5 bases outside the gene matches. CDR1 SGHRS and CDR2 YFSETQ come from the germline V gene. The CDR3 consists of 13 residues. CDR3 bases: TGCGCCAGCAGCGAGGGGGCGAAAGAAAAACTGTTTTTT. Protein sequence: CASSEGAKEKLFF. The variable domain in full, completed from reference TRBV5-1 and TRBJ1-4, reads KAGVTQTPRYLIKTRGQQVTLSCSPISGHRSVSWYQQTPGQGLQFLFEYFSETQRNKGNFPGRFSGRQFSNSRSEMNVSTLELGDSALYLCASSEGAKEKLFFGSGTQLSVL.

The J gene is TRBJ1-1, the V gene TRBV4-3, with D hard to call. The CDR3 contains 15 residues. From germline, CDR1 is LGHNA and CDR2 YSLEER. Trimming removed 0 bases at V and 3 bases at J, with 11 bases between. The CDR3 sequence is CASSQDLHSYTEAFF. Here the CDR3 DNA reads TGCGCCAGCAGCCAAGATCTCCACAGCTACACTGAAGCTTTCTTT.

V is TRBV15 and J is TRBJ2-2; no clear D. V gave up 6 bases and J gave up 0 bases, with 11 bases separating them. In germline, CDR1 is LNHNV, CDR2 YYDKDF (reference sequence). This CDR3 comprises 15 residues. The CDR3 DNA is TGTGCCACCAGAGAACTACACGCGAACACCGGGGAGCTGTTTTTT. Translation gives CATRELHANTGELFF.

The chain recombines TRBV24-1 with TRBJ2-5; 8 positions match TRBD1. This CDR3 is built from 16 residues. The junction had 9 bases not matched to a gene; V was cut back by 6 bases and J by 1 base. Germline loops: CDR1 KGHDR, CDR2 SFDVKD. The CDR3 is CATSPGGAAIQETQYF. The CDR3 coding sequence is TGTGCCACCAGTCCAGGGGGCGCAGCTATCCAAGAGACCCAGTACTTC.

The CDR3 nucleotides read TGTGCCAGCAGCCAGGAAGACAGATACGAGCAGTACTTC. Residues: CASSQEDRYEQYF. The V call is TRBV3-1 (or the pseudogene TRBV3-2), the J call TRBJ2-7; D might be TRBD1 (5 bases). The CDR3 extends over 13 amino acids. Trimming pared 3 bases from V and 4 bases from J, leaving 10 bases between. Germline V gene data show CDR1 as LGHDT and CDR2 as YNNKEL (reference sequence).

In DNA, the CDR3 is TGTGCCACCAGTGATTCGGTGGGAGGAGAAAAACTGTTTTTT. It specifies CATSDSVGGEKLFF. The V call is TRBV24-1, the J call TRBJ1-4; D gene unclear. Germline CDR1 KGHDR, CDR2 SFDVKD. The CDR3 runs to 14 residues. Trimming shortened V by 2 bases and J by 8 bases, and 11 bases separated the two germline ends.

For the CDR3, the DNA is TGCGCCAGCAGCTTGGGGACACTGAACACTGAAGCTTTCTTT. It is translated as CASSLGTLNTEAFF. The chain combines TRBV5-1 with TRBJ1-1; TRBD1 might be the D (5 bases). The CDR3 length is 14 residues. The germline V gene has CDR1 SGHRS and CDR2 YFSETQ. Trimming stripped 0 bases from V and 0 bases from J, with 6 bases between.

V is TRBV11-2 and J is TRBJ2-7; 11 nucleotides agree with TRBD2. V dropped 1 base and J dropped 3; count of bases not matched to a gene: 2. CDR1 is SGHAT, CDR2 FQNNGV, per germline. The CDR3 consists of 15 residues. In DNA form, the CDR3 reads TGTGCCAGCAGCTTAGTGGGACTAGCGGACTACGAGCAGTACTTC. Its protein product is CASSLVGLADYEQYF.

V gene TRBV28 combines with J gene TRBJ2-4, with 8 bases matching TRBD1. The germline CDR1 and CDR2 sequences are MDHEN and SYDVKM. V trimming: 4 bases; J trimming: 7 bases; junction bases outside the gene matches: 6. This CDR3 region has 14 residues. CDR3 nucleotide sequence: TGTGCCAGCAGTTCAGGGGGCGGAGGGAACATTCAGTACTTC. This sequence encodes CASSSGGGGNIQYF. Supplemented by reference TRBV28 and TRBJ2-4, the full variable domain reads DVKVTQSSRYLVKRTGEKVFLECVQDMDHENMFWYRQDPGLGLRLIYFSYDVKMKEKGDIPEGYSVSREKKERFSLILESASTNQTSMYLCASSSGGGGNIQYFGAGTRLSVL.

The V call is TRBV4-1, the J call TRBJ1-2, with D maybe TRBD1 (5 bases). Germline V gives CDR1 MGHRA, CDR2 YSYEKL. The CDR3 length is 15 residues. Trimming removed 0 bases from V and 5 bases from J, with 13 bases in between. In DNA, the CDR3 is TGCGCCAGCAGCCAAGAGCCGGGGGTAGGGTATGGCTACACCTTC. This gives the protein CASSQEPGVGYGYTF.

The gene calls are TRBV6-1 and TRBJ2-1; 10 nucleotides agree with TRBD2. The CDR3 sequence is 15 residues long. The J segment lost 5 bases and the V segment lost 5 bases, leaving 6 bases of the junction unmatched. Germline assignment: CDR1 MNHNS and CDR2 SASEGT. The CDR3 protein is CASSKPSGSHNEQFF. The CDR3 DNA sequence: TGTGCCAGCAGTAAACCTAGCGGGAGCCACAATGAGCAGTTCTTC.

This clone has more than one count but fewer than ten. The rearrangement links TRBV2 to TRBJ2-1, with D perhaps TRBD1 (6 bases). Looked up from germline, CDR1 is SNHLY and CDR2 is FYNNEI. The CDR3 totals 18 residues. V was pared by 2 bases and J by 6 bases, with 23 bases between. The CDR3 region has the DNA TGTGCCAGCAGTGAAACAGGGATGTTTCGGCGGATCGTCAATGAGCAGTTCTTC. This translates into CASSETGMFRRIVNEQFF.

The chain uses TRBV29-1 and TRBJ1-2; tentative D call: TRBD1 (5 bases). Looked up from germline, CDR1 is SQVTM and CDR2 is ANQGSEA. CDR3 length equals 13 residues. V dropped 3 bases and J dropped 3 bases, with 11 bases sitting between them. The CDR3 bases are TGCAGCGTTGACAGGGTTGGTGACTATGGCTACACCTTC. Protein product: CSVDRVGDYGYTF.

The gene calls are TRBV3-1 (or the pseudogene TRBV3-2) and TRBJ2-1; TRBD2 matches 8 bases. The CDR3 has 18 residues. With 8 bases clipped from V and 0 bases from J, the junction kept 15 bases outside the gene matches. The germline V gene has CDR1 LGHDT and CDR2 YNNKEL (reference sequence). The CDR3 region is CASGVARRSGSSYNEQFF. The CDR3, as DNA: TGTGCCAGCGGCGTTGCCCGGAGAAGCGGGAGCTCCTACAATGAGCAGTTCTTC.

This chain connects TRBV2 to TRBJ2-7, with TRBD2 matching 9 bases. The junction had 9 bases not matched to a gene; V was cut back by 6 bases and J by 3 bases. The V gene's germline CDR1 is SNHLY and CDR2 FYNNEI. The CDR3 runs to 15 residues. This CDR3 is CASRHSGSERYEQYF. CDR3 nucleotide sequence: TGTGCCAGCAGACATAGCGGGAGCGAGCGCTACGAGCAGTACTTC.

This chain links TRBV7-9 with TRBJ2-7; TRBD2 is a possible D gene (6 bases). This CDR3 has 18 amino acids. Trimming removed 2 bases at V and 7 bases at J, with 27 bases between. The germline V gene encodes CDR1 SEHNR and CDR2 FQNEAQ (reference sequence). CDR3 residues: CASSLIKGPRRDGLEQYF. CDR3 nucleotide sequence: TGTGCCAGCAGCTTAATAAAGGGGCCGAGGCGGGACGGGCTGGAGCAGTACTTC.

The chain joins TRBV28 to TRBJ1-2, with 12 bases identical to TRBD1. Trimming at V came to 6 bases and at J to 8 bases, leaving 10 bases not matched to a gene. The germline gives CDR1 MDHEN, CDR2 SYDVKM. The CDR3 is made up of 15 amino acids. The CDR3 bases are TGTGCCAGCAGGCCGGCGGGACAGGGGGCGGGAGGCTACACCTTC. It codes for CASRPAGQGAGGYTF.

The rearrangement joins TRBV2 to TRBJ2-1, with 9 bases fitting TRBD2. The CDR3 consists of 19 residues. V lost 4 bases to trimming and J lost 0 bases; unmatched junction nucleotides: 13. Looked up from germline, CDR1 is SNHLY and CDR2 is FYNNEI. CDR3 amino acids: CASSGEGTSRYHSYNEQFF. In DNA, the CDR3 is TGTGCCAGCAGTGGAGAGGGGACTAGCCGTTACCACTCCTACAATGAGCAGTTCTTC.

The sample holds a few counts of this clone. This chain links TRBV6-2 or TRBV6-3 with TRBJ2-5; 14 bases are a match to TRBD2. CDR1 MNHEY and CDR2 SVGEGT come from the germline V gene. V lost 4 bases, J lost 7 bases, and 8 bases stayed unmatched. CDR3 length: 16 residues. CDR3 bases: TGTGCCAGCAGTTCCGGGACTAGCGGGAGAGGTGGGACCCAGTACTTC. Translating it yields CASSSGTSGRGGTQYF.

The chain has TRBV4-1 and TRBJ2-5, with 7 bases matching TRBD2. V trimming: 1 base; J trimming: 5 bases; junction bases outside the gene matches: 7. Germline V lookup: CDR1 MGHRA, CDR2 YSYEKL. The CDR3 is 15 residues long. In DNA form, the CDR3 reads TGCGCCAGCAGCCAAGGAGTAGGGGAGGGGGAGACCCAGTACTTC. Amino acid sequence: CASSQGVGEGETQYF.

DNA of the CDR3: TGTGCCATCAGTGATGGTGGGAGAAGTTGGAATGAGCAGTTCTTC. The encoded protein is CAISDGGRSWNEQFF. The chain links TRBV10-3 to TRBJ2-1; tentative D call: TRBD2 (5 bases). This CDR3 has 15 amino acids. Trimming took off 3 bases at V and 7 bases at J, with 16 bases between the two ends. Germline values: CDR1 ENHRY, CDR2 SYGVKD.

CDR3: CASSLTGSTGGSYEQYF. CDR3 in DNA: TGTGCCAGCAGCTTAACCGGGAGTACAGGGGGTTCCTACGAGCAGTACTTC. The rearrangement links TRBV7-3 to TRBJ2-7, with 8 nucleotides matching TRBD1. The length of the CDR3 is 17 residues. Losses at the gene ends were 0 bases for V and 1 base for J; bases not matched to a gene: 8. Per germline, CDR1 SGHTA and CDR2 FQGTGA. The whole variable domain, filled in from reference TRBV7-3 and TRBJ2-7, reads GAGVSQTPSNKVTEKGKYVELRCDPISGHTALYWYRQSLGQGPEFLIYFQGTGAADDSGLPNDRFFAVRPEGSVSTLKIQRTERGDSAVYLCASSLTGSTGGSYEQYFGPGTRLTVT.

The J gene is TRBJ2-2, the V gene TRBV7-9; D not certain. V gave up 1 base and J gave up 4 bases, with 7 bases separating them. The length of the CDR3 is 14 residues. Germline V lookup: CDR1 SEHNR, CDR2 FQNEAQ (reference sequence). In nucleotides, the CDR3 is TGTGCCAGCAGCTTAGGACTCTTCACCGGGGAGCTGTTTTTT. This encodes CASSLGLFTGELFF.

A remark on this clone: This sample includes further DNA sequences coding for the same CDR3. The V call is TRBV7-2, the J call TRBJ2-7; tentatively, D is TRBD2 (6 bases). Looked up from germline, CDR1 is SGHTA and CDR2 is FQGNSA. CDR3 length: 14 residues. The germline V and J ends were trimmed by 0 bases and 1 base, with 7 bases remaining between them. CDR3 in DNA: TGTGCCAGCAGCTTAGCGGGGGGTTCCTACGAGCAGTACTTC. This gives the protein CASSLAGGSYEQYF.

This chain links TRBV15 with TRBJ2-1, with TRBD2 matching 11 bases. The V and J ends lost 4 bases and 3 bases, in that order; junction bases with no gene match: 11. CDR3 length: 18 amino acids. Germline CDR1 is LNHNV and CDR2 is YYDKDF (reference sequence). This CDR3 reads CATSNLTILAGVYNEQFF. DNA of the CDR3: TGTGCCACCAGCAACCTCACTATACTAGCGGGAGTCTACAATGAGCAGTTCTTC. The full variable domain, its missing parts supplied by reference TRBV15 and TRBJ2-1, is DAMVIQNPRYQVTQFGKPVTLSCSQTLNHNVMYWYQQKSSQAPKLLFHYYDKDFNNEADTPDNFQSRRPNTSFCFLDIRSPGLGDTAMYLCATSNLTILAGVYNEQFFGPGTRLTVL.